This is a list of T cell receptor beta chains from one sample in a study of blood T cell repertoires in COVID-19. Using immunoSEQ multiplex PCR, the repertoire was profiled, and TCRdb retains in-frame clones only, with some absent. The sample gives roughly 41,000 clones, around 89% of which show up once; less than 30% is in the top ten. Sequencing input: peripheral blood. These receptor sequences come from a man between 60 and 75 years old with active or convalescent COVID-19. Each CDR3 is given with its conserved first and last residue. D genes are given only for firm matches. Size is stated for part of the rows, as once, few or many counts, or as a class when the clone is expanded.

>.|TRBJ2-7|TRBV28|TRBD1
TGTGCCAGTACAGGGGGGTTTTCGTACGAGCAGTACTTC
CASTGGFSYEQYF
>few|TRBJ2-1|TRBV7-9|.
TGTGCCAGCAGCTTAGCCGGGATAAGTGATGAGCAGTTCTTC
CASSLAGISDEQFF
>.|TRBJ2-3|TRBV5-1|TRBD1
TGCGCCAGCAGCTTGGGGGACAGGGAAAATACGCAGTATTTT
CASSLGDRENTQYF
>.|TRBJ2-1|TRBV7-8|TRBD2
TGTGCCAGCAGCTTACCCAAACTAGCGGAGTGGGGGTACAATGAGCAGTTCTTC
CASSLPKLAEWGYNEQFF
>.|TRBJ2-3|TRBV29-1|TRBD1
TGCAGCGTGGGACAGGCCATCAGCACAGATACGCAGTATTTT
CSVGQAISTDTQYF
>.|TRBJ2-7|TRBV4-1|TRBD1
TGCGCCAGCAGCCACGGACAGGCAATTAACCACGAGCAGTACTTC
CASSHGQAINHEQYF
>.|TRBJ2-2|TRBV11-2|TRBD1
TGTGCCAGCAGCTTATCCAGGGGGCCGGGCACCGGGGAGCTGTTTTTT
CASSLSRGPGTGELFF
>.|TRBJ2-7|TRBV24-1|.
TGTGCCACCAGTGATGGACAGCCTGGCTCCTACGAGCAGTACTTC
CATSDGQPGSYEQYF
>.|TRBJ2-3|TRBV10-1|TRBD2
TGCGCCAGCTACCAAGCGGGAAGGACAGATACGCAGTATTTT
CASYQAGRTDTQYF
>few|TRBJ1-1|TRBV2|TRBD1
TGTGCCAGCGGTCGACAGGGCCCTGAAGCTTTCTTT
CASGRQGPEAFF
>once|TRBJ2-5|TRBV3-1/TRBV3-2|TRBD2
TGTGCCAGCAGCCAAGATTCCACAAGCAATACGAAGCGGGAGGGCCTAGAGACCCAGTACTTC
CASSQDSTSNTKREGLETQYF
>once|TRBJ2-7|TRBV28|TRBD2
TGTGCCAGCAGTTGGGGACTAGCCTACGAGCAGTACTTC
CASSWGLAYEQYF
>.|TRBJ2-5|TRBV3-1/TRBV3-2|.
TGTGCCAGCAGCCAATTGGGCATAGGAGAGACCCAGTACTTC
CASSQLGIGETQYF
>.|TRBJ2-2|TRBV2|.
TGTGCCAGCAGTGGGCTAGTGGGGAACACCGGGGAGCTGTTTTTT
CASSGLVGNTGELFF
>.|TRBJ1-1|TRBV5-4|TRBD1
TGTGCCAGCAGGTCACAGGGGGAGGACACTGAAGCTTTCTTT
CASRSQGEDTEAFF
>.|TRBJ2-5|TRBV29-1|.
TGCAGCGTTGGCACGGGGACCCAGTACTTC
CSVGTGTQYF
>.|TRBJ1-2|TRBV25-1|TRBD1
TGTGCCAGCATGGACAGGAAGCATGGCTACACCTTC
CASMDRKHGYTF
>.|TRBJ1-6|TRBV6-5|.
TGTGCCAGCAGTTACGTCAGGGAAATCTATAATTCACCCCTCCACTTT
CASSYVREIYNSPLHF
>.|TRBJ2-3|TRBV19|.
TGTGCCAGTAGTTCCTTGGTACTAGCTAGCACAGATACGCAGTATTTT
CASSSLVLASTDTQYF
>.|TRBJ2-1|TRBV4-3|.
TGCGCCAGCAGCCAAGATCGACTCCCCCCGGGCAATGAGCAGTTCTTC
CASSQDRLPPGNEQFF
>.|TRBJ2-7|TRBV5-4|TRBD1
TGTGCCAGCAGCGCAACCTCGGGACAGGGCTACGAGCAGTACTTC
CASSATSGQGYEQYF
>.|TRBJ2-5|TRBV5-1|.
TGCGCCAGCAGCTTGGACGGCAGGTACCAAGAGACCCAGTACTTC
CASSLDGRYQETQYF
>.|TRBJ1-1|TRBV19|.
TGTGCCAGTACGGGACATATGAACACTGAAGCTTTCTTT
CASTGHMNTEAFF
>.|TRBJ2-2|TRBV3-1/TRBV3-2|.
TGTGCCATTCAAAACAGGGAAGGAACCGGGGAGCTGTTTTTT
CAIQNREGTGELFF
>.|TRBJ2-1|TRBV7-2|TRBD2
TGTGCCAGCAGCCCGGGACTACCCGAATACAATGAGCAGTTCTTC
CASSPGLPEYNEQFF
>few|TRBJ2-2|TRBV9|TRBD1
TGTGCCAGCAGCGTCCGACAGGGGCCGAACACCGGGGAGCTGTTTTTT
CASSVRQGPNTGELFF
>.|TRBJ2-1|TRBV12-3/TRBV12-4|.
TGTGCCAGCACCCCCGACTCCGACAATGAGCAGTTCTTC
CASTPDSDNEQFF
>.|TRBJ2-1|TRBV19|.
TGTGCCAGTAGTATTACTAGCAGTTCCTACAATGAGCAGTTCTTC
CASSITSSSYNEQFF
>.|TRBJ2-2|TRBV18|TRBD2
TGTGCCAGCTCACTGACTAGCGGGGCCCCGAACACCGGGGAGCTGTTTTTT
CASSLTSGAPNTGELFF
>.|TRBJ1-4|TRBV4-2|TRBD1
TGTGCCAGCAGCCGGGACAGAGCTAATGAAAAACTGTTTTTT
CASSRDRANEKLFF
>.|TRBJ2-1|TRBV4-2|.
TGTGCCAGCAGCCAGTCCAGTTACAATGAGCAGTTCTTC
CASSQSSYNEQFF
>.|TRBJ2-7|TRBV30|TRBD2
TGTGCCTGGACCCAAACTAGCGGGACCTTCAGGGACTACGAGCAGTACTTC
CAWTQTSGTFRDYEQYF
>.|TRBJ2-7|TRBV29-1|TRBD2
TGCAGCGTTGGGGATTTGACTAGCGGGAGCGGCGAGCAGTACTTC
CSVGDLTSGSGEQYF
>.|TRBJ2-1|TRBV27|TRBD2
TGTGCCAGCAGTTTACTCGCACTAGCGAGGGATGAGCAGTTCTTC
CASSLLALARDEQFF
>once|TRBJ2-2|TRBV2|.
TGTGCCAGCAGTCCTAGTCGCGGGACCGGGGAGCTGTTTTTT
CASSPSRGTGELFF
>.|TRBJ1-5|TRBV2|TRBD1
TGTGCCAGCCGGAGGGGGACAGGGGGCGAACAGCCCCAGCATTTT
CASRRGTGGEQPQHF
>.|TRBJ1-5|TRBV5-1|TRBD1
TGCGCCAGCAGCTTGGGGTACAGGGGGGGCAATCAGCCCCAGCATTTT
CASSLGYRGGNQPQHF
>.|TRBJ1-2|TRBV28|.
TGTGCCAGCAGAGTAACAGGGCAGGGGACCTATGGCTACACCTTC
CASRVTGQGTYGYTF
>.|TRBJ2-6|TRBV7-6|TRBD2
TGTGCCAGCAGCCCCGTGCCCGGCAGGGAGGGCCCTGGGGCCAACGTCCTGACTTTC
CASSPVPGREGPGANVLTF
>few|TRBJ1-6|TRBV21-1|.
TGTGCCAGCAGCACACCGGAGGGGAGGGAGTGGTGCTCCTATAATTCACCCCTCCACTTT
CASSTPEGREWCSYNSPLHF
>.|TRBJ2-7|TRBV29-1|TRBD1
TGCAGCGTGGGGACAGCCTATTCCTACGAGCAGTACTTC
CSVGTAYSYEQYF
>few|TRBJ2-1|TRBV7-9|.
TGTGCCAGCAGCTTAGAGGACTGGAATGAGCAGTTCTTC
CASSLEDWNEQFF
>.|TRBJ2-3|TRBV2|.
TGTGCCAGCAGTGTATACAGGGCCACAGATACGCAGTATTTT
CASSVYRATDTQYF
>.|TRBJ2-7|TRBV19|.
TGTGCCAGTAGTATAGAATCGAGAACCTACGAGCAGTACTTC
CASSIESRTYEQYF
>once|TRBJ2-3|TRBV6-9|TRBD2
TGTGCCAGCAGTTATTCTAGGGAGGGGTCAGATACGCAGTATTTT
CASSYSREGSDTQYF
>.|TRBJ2-1|TRBV6-5|TRBD2
TGTGCCAGCACCACGACTAGCGGTATAAACACTGAGCAGTTCTTC
CASTTTSGINTEQFF
>once|TRBJ2-3|TRBV13|.
TGTGCCAGCAGCTCCCGACTAGTAACAGATACGCAGTATTTT
CASSSRLVTDTQYF
>.|TRBJ2-7|TRBV12-3/TRBV12-4|.
TGTGCCAGCAGAAAACGAGGGGAGCAGTACTTC
CASRKRGEQYF
>.|TRBJ1-5|TRBV24-1|TRBD1
TGTGCCACCAGTGACCCTCCGGGGACAGGGGGCAACAATCAGCCCCAGCATTTT
CATSDPPGTGGNNQPQHF
>.|TRBJ2-1|TRBV5-1|.
TGCGCCACCTTAGAACAGGGCTATGAGCAGTTCTTC
CATLEQGYEQFF